These T cell receptor beta chains were read from a single sample in a study of a mutant IDH1 vaccine in newly diagnosed glioma. Clones were sequenced by immunoSEQ multiplex PCR, and TCRdb holds only the in-frame ones, with some missing. Of roughly 34,000 clones detected, roughly three fifths appear once; the ten largest clones hold 11%. Their specific antigens are unknown. The source was PBMCs, collected from a glioma patient whose treatment included an IDH1 peptide vaccine. Source of these receptors: a woman under 30 with glioma. Each CDR3 is given without its conserved first and last residue.

TRBV27,ATRRDFWVNTGELF
TRBV6-1,ASSEVGQVNQPQH
TRBV4-1,ASSQDAVRRTGSSYNEQF
TRBV11-3,ASSFRSAGMNTEAF
TRBV7-8,ASSPDRNSPLH
TRBV7-3,ASSLSRPAGNGYT
TRBV11-2,ASSPERGPSYNSPLH
TRBV4-2,ASSQDQDRGWSSYEQY
TRBV28,ATVPGQGRTEAF
TRBV12-5,ASGLQAGLYGYT
TRBV13,ASSLSTQETQY
TRBV7-9,ASSSLAGFTGELF
TRBV29-1,SVEIDRERSYEQY
TRBV5-3,ARSQYLELASDNEQF
TRBV30,AWSAWLNTEAF
TRBV7-9,ASSQDRPGGYT
TRBV5-1,ASSSREQY
TRBV5-4,ASSDGVGNSPLH
TRBV27,ASRPGTGVFYAGELF
TRBV2,ASSYGEPGYNEQF
TRBV9,ASSVDGRAQETQY
TRBV28,ASSWSGRALEQY
TRBV19,ASSHTGSGNTIY
TRBV9,ASSLLGGDEQF
TRBV5-6,ASSLGALNTEAF
TRBV7-9,ASSPGNYYEQY
TRBV5-6,ASSFLSGANVLT
TRBV29-1,SVEDSWDGSSYNEQF
TRBV4-2,ASSLEQGTDTQY
TRBV29-1,SALTGTRTDTQY
TRBV4-3,ASSHKLAGEGEQY
TRBV5-1,ASSEGQSTGFNYGYT
TRBV27,ASSLSRGQPKAF
TRBV29-1,SVEEGVSTGELF
TRBV2,ASTRQGTDTEAF
TRBV2,ASSAQGQNTEAF
TRBV27,ASSFGTRNYEQY
TRBV5-6,ASSWGGLNTEAF